Listed here are 27 T cell receptor beta chains from one sample, sequenced in a study of Ad26.COV2.S vaccination and SARS-CoV-2 variants. TCRdb keeps only in-frame clones here, not all; method: immunoSEQ multiplex PCR. The top ten clones hold approximately 1.9% of a sample with nearly 400,000 clones, about 91% of them seen once. The treatment was: roughly 20 received Ad26.COV2.S at low or high dose, single or two shots; about five received placebo; per-sample allocation not given. All samples were drawn on day 63, counting from the first vaccine or placebo injection. The source was peripheral blood, collected in a trial of Ad26.COV2.S vaccine versus placebo. Receptors were obtained from a person aged 18-60 years who received the Ad26.COV2.S COVID-19 vaccine or a placebo.

This chain connects TRBV11-2 to TRBJ1-1, with a weak D call TRBD1 (6 bases). Germline V lookup: CDR1 SGHAT, CDR2 FQNNGV. V gave up 0 bases and J gave up 3 bases, with 11 bases separating them. This CDR3 spans 15 amino acids. The CDR3 nucleotides read TGTGCCAGCAGCTTAGAAGAGGGGGGGGACACTGAAGCTTTCTTT. Protein product: CASSLEEGGDTEAFF.

In the case of this clone: A junction boundary mismatches the germline segment, possibly from a read error. The chain carries TRBV18 and TRBJ2-4; D is undetermined. Germline loops: CDR1 KGHSH, CDR2 LQKENI. The CDR3 has 15 residues. Here the CDR3 DNA reads TGTGCCGGCTCAACCTCTTTGCTCGCCAAAAACATTCAGTACTTC. The encoded protein is CAGSTSLLAKNIQYF.

J is TRBJ2-7 and V is TRBV5-5; 7 bases map to TRBD2. CDR1 and CDR2 from the germline V gene are SGHKS and YYEKEE (reference sequence). Unmatched junction bases numbered 12, after V lost 5 bases and J lost 7 bases. This CDR3 comprises 14 residues. Here the CDR3 DNA reads TGTGCCAGCAGTCTCCTGGCGGGAGTGGGAGAGCAGTACTTC. Amino acid sequence: CASSLLAGVGEQYF.

The rearrangement joins TRBV5-1 to TRBJ2-7; no clear D. The CDR3 covers 13 residues. Per the germline V gene, CDR1 is SGHRS and CDR2 is YFSETQ. V shed 0 bases and J shed 0 bases, with 4 bases lying between them. The CDR3 loop reads CASSLVSSYEQYF. In DNA, the CDR3 is TGCGCCAGCAGCTTGGTTTCCTCCTACGAGCAGTACTTC.

This rearrangement joins TRBV11-2 to TRBJ2-3; 12 nucleotides line up with TRBD2. Looked up from germline, CDR1 is SGHAT and CDR2 is FQNNGV. This CDR3 has 15 residues. The junction had 3 bases not matched to a gene; V was cut back by 2 bases and J by 6 bases. CDR3 nucleotides: TGTGCCAGCAGCTTACCGCTAGCGGGAGGGGATACGCAGTATTTT. This gives the protein CASSLPLAGGDTQYF. Based on the CDR3 plus reference TRBV11-2 and TRBJ2-3, the full variable domain is EAGVAQSPRYKIIEKRQSVAFWCNPISGHATLYWYQQILGQGPKLLIQFQNNGVVDDSQLPKDRFSAERLKGVDSTLKIQPAKLEDSAVYLCASSLPLAGGDTQYFGPGTRLTVL.

This chain connects TRBV28 to TRBJ1-1; D call uncertain. Germline-derived CDR1 and CDR2 are MDHEN and SYDVKM. The CDR3 covers 14 residues. V lost 6 bases and J 1 base, leaving 12 bases between the germline ends. The DNA of the CDR3 is TGTGCCAGCAGGCCCCCCGGGGAGAACACTGAAGCTTTCTTT. Amino acid sequence: CASRPPGENTEAFF.

J is TRBJ2-7 and V is TRBV9; 8 bases fit TRBD2. The CDR3 contains 15 residues. Germline trimming cut 4 bases from V and 3 bases from J; bases unmatched to any gene: 9. Germline V CDR1 and CDR2: SGDLS, YYNGEE. The DNA for the CDR3 is TGTGCCAGCAGCCCGAGCGGGGGCCCCTTCTACGAGCAGTACTTC. This encodes CASSPSGGPFYEQYF.

There are a few counts of this clone. The V and J genes are TRBV7-8 and TRBJ2-7; no firm D call. Germline lookup yields CDR1 SGHVS and CDR2 FQNEAQ. CDR3 size: 13 residues. The V and J ends lost 3 bases and 6 bases respectively, with 12 bases between them. CDR3 in DNA: TGTGCCAGCAGCTTGAGTCGGCTGGGCGAGCAGTACTTC. As protein: CASSLSRLGEQYF.

This rearrangement joins TRBV29-1 to TRBJ2-1; no clear D. The V and J ends lost 7 bases and 6 bases respectively, with 16 bases between them. The CDR3 totals 13 residues. Germline V gene data show CDR1 as SQVTM and CDR2 as ANQGSEA. CDR3 nucleotides: TGCAGCGCCAGTACCGGAGCCTTCAATGAGCAGTTCTTC. Translation: CSASTGAFNEQFF.

V usage is TRBV12-3 or TRBV12-4 and J usage is TRBJ2-1; D possibly corresponds to TRBD2 (6 bases). This CDR3 region has 12 residues. V lost 4 bases, J lost 16 bases, and 17 bases lay in between. The CDR3 nucleotides read TGTGCCAGCAGTTCCCCGGGGACTCCCTTATTCTTC. This encodes CASSSPGTPLFF.

The chain carries TRBV3-1 (or the pseudogene TRBV3-2) and TRBJ2-1; a possible D gene is TRBD2 (6 bases). The CDR3 runs 13 residues. Germline V gene data show CDR1 as LGHDT and CDR2 as YNNKEL (reference sequence). Trimming stripped 8 bases from V and 4 bases from J, with 12 bases between. CDR3: CASGREVYNEQFF. The DNA for the CDR3 is TGTGCCAGCGGCAGGGAGGTGTACAATGAGCAGTTCTTC.

The chain carries TRBV25-1 and TRBJ2-7; possible D gene TRBD2, 5 bases. The CDR3 runs to 17 residues. The germline V gene encodes CDR1 MGHDK and CDR2 SYGVNS. The V end lost 4 bases, the J end lost 5 bases, and 24 bases lay between the germline ends. CDR3 sequence: CASSVEWPDSASNEQYF. The CDR3 DNA is TGTGCCAGCAGTGTCGAGTGGCCGGACTCCGCCTCGAACGAGCAGTACTTC.

This chain links TRBV12-3 or TRBV12-4 with TRBJ1-5; 7 nucleotides agree with TRBD1. CDR3 size: 13 residues. V shed 6 bases, J shed 5 bases, and the junction held 4 bases outside the gene matches. In DNA, the CDR3 is TGTGCCAGCAGGGGACAGAGTTATCAGCCCCAGCATTTT. Amino acid sequence: CASRGQSYQPQHF.

Regarding this clone: Distinct nucleotide sequences in the sample also encode this CDR3. This chain connects TRBV5-1 to TRBJ2-7, with D possibly matching TRBD1 (6 bases). V was clipped by 4 bases and J by 3 bases, with 8 bases between them. Looked up from germline, CDR1 is SGHRS and CDR2 is YFSETQ. CDR3 size: 12 residues. CDR3 DNA sequence: TGCGCCAGCAGCCCACAGGGCTACGAGCAGTACTTC. Amino acid sequence: CASSPQGYEQYF. The whole variable domain, remainder taken from reference TRBV5-1 and TRBJ2-7, is KAGVTQTPRYLIKTRGQQVTLSCSPISGHRSVSWYQQTPGQGLQFLFEYFSETQRNKGNFPGRFSGRQFSNSRSEMNVSTLELGDSALYLCASSPQGYEQYFGPGTRLTVT.

This rearrangement joins TRBV2 to TRBJ2-7, with D possibly called TRBD1 or TRBD2 (5 bases each). The CDR3 sequence is 15 residues long. The V gene's germline CDR1 is SNHLY and CDR2 FYNNEI. V lost 5 bases to trimming and J lost 4 bases, with 18 bases between them. CDR3 bases: TGTGCCAGCAGTTTCCAGGGTGGAGGTTATTACGAGCAGTACTTC. Translating it yields CASSFQGGGYYEQYF.

The J gene is TRBJ2-3, the V gene TRBV15; TRBD2 aligns across 13 bases. The CDR3 has 16 residues. Germline V lookup: CDR1 LNHNV, CDR2 YYDKDF (reference sequence). V lost 2 bases to trimming and J lost 3 bases; unmatched junction nucleotides: 2. CDR3 sequence reads: CATSRLGLAGTDTQYF. CDR3 DNA sequence: TGTGCCACCAGCAGACTGGGACTAGCGGGAACAGATACGCAGTATTTT. Full variable domain (remainder filled in from reference TRBV15 and TRBJ2-3): DAMVIQNPRYQVTQFGKPVTLSCSQTLNHNVMYWYQQKSSQAPKLLFHYYDKDFNNEADTPDNFQSRRPNTSFCFLDIRSPGLGDTAMYLCATSRLGLAGTDTQYFGPGTRLTVL.

A word on this clone: The junction does not match germline at one end; this may be a read error. The rearrangement links TRBV28 to TRBJ1-4; 7 nucleotides align to TRBD1. Germline lookup yields CDR1 MDHEN and CDR2 SYDVKM. The CDR3 loop spans 14 amino acids. Written as DNA, the CDR3 is TGTGCCAGCAGTGAGACAGGGATTAATGAAAAACTGCTTTTT. It encodes CASSETGINEKLLF.

The chain employs TRBV28 and TRBJ1-2; no reliable D call. Deletions cut 7 bases from V and 2 bases from J, with 8 bases between. CDR1 and CDR2 (germline): MDHEN, SYDVKM. The CDR3 runs to 12 residues. CDR3 DNA: TGTGCCAGCACTACCGGGAACTATGGCTACACCTTC. It translates to CASTTGNYGYTF.

The V and J genes are TRBV28 and TRBJ1-1; D is ambiguous. This CDR3 contains 14 residues. Trimming took off 1 base at V and 1 base at J, with 7 bases between the two ends. Looked up from germline, CDR1 is MDHEN and CDR2 is SYDVKM. As DNA, the CDR3 is TGTGCCAGCAGTTTATTTACAGAGAACACTGAAGCTTTCTTT. Its protein product is CASSLFTENTEAFF.

Worth noting for this clone: At one boundary the junction diverges from the germline segment, which might be a read error. V and J are TRBV24-1 and TRBJ1-5; 10 bases fit TRBD1. This CDR3 is built from 15 residues. The V gene's germline CDR1 is KGHDR and CDR2 SFDVKD. The CDR3 here is CAASDPTGGGQPQHF. DNA of the CDR3: TGTGCCGCCAGTGATCCGACAGGGGGCGGTCAGCCCCAGCATTTT.

This sequence joins TRBV5-4 and TRBJ1-1, with D perhaps TRBD1 (5 bases). This CDR3 is built from 17 residues. Germline V gene lookup returns CDR1 SGHNT and CDR2 YYREEE (reference sequence). The V and J ends lost 4 bases and 0 bases respectively, with 19 bases between them. The CDR3: CASSPGLGRFMNTEAFF. DNA for the CDR3: TGTGCCAGCAGCCCCGGATTGGGACGGTTCATGAACACTGAAGCTTTCTTT.

This chain connects TRBV14 to TRBJ1-6, with D possibly matching TRBD1 (5 bases). V shed 4 bases and J shed 7 bases, with 14 bases lying between them. CDR3 size: 15 residues. Germline V gives CDR1 SGHDN, CDR2 FVKESK. CDR3: CASSLTGPGNSPLHF. The CDR3 DNA is TGTGCCAGCAGCCTTACGGGGCCAGGAAATTCACCCCTCCACTTT.

The chain joins TRBV28 to TRBJ2-5; TRBD2 matches at 7 bases. CDR3 size: 14 residues. Germline V gives CDR1 MDHEN, CDR2 SYDVKM. Losses at the gene ends were 5 bases for V and 5 bases for J; bases not matched to a gene: 8. The CDR3 bases are TGTGCCAGCAGTCCATGGTGGGAGGGCGAGACCCAGTACTTC. Translation gives CASSPWWEGETQYF.

The J gene is TRBJ1-1, the V gene TRBV29-1, with D possibly being TRBD1 (5 bases). V was shortened by 3 bases and J by 1 base, with 12 bases between the two germline ends. The germline V gene encodes CDR1 SQVTM and CDR2 ANQGSEA. CDR3 length: 14 amino acids. The CDR3 loop is CSVEEWGKNTEAFF. The CDR3 coding sequence is TGCAGCGTTGAGGAGTGGGGCAAGAACACTGAAGCTTTCTTT.

J is TRBJ2-7 and V is TRBV7-2; the D call may be TRBD1 or TRBD2 (5 bases each). The CDR3 consists of 13 residues. CDR1 is SGHTA, CDR2 FQGNSA, per germline. The V gene lost 5 bases and the J gene lost 5 bases, with 13 bases spanning the gap. The CDR3 bases are TGTGCCAGCAGCCTTCAGGGTAGCGACGAGCAGTACTTC. Residues: CASSLQGSDEQYF.

V gene TRBV7-2 combines with J gene TRBJ2-5; D unresolved. The CDR3 runs to 12 residues. Germline-derived CDR1 and CDR2 are SGHTA and FQGNSA. The V end lost 3 bases, the J end lost 2 bases, and 4 bases lay between the germline ends. CDR3 nucleotide sequence: TGTGCCAGCAGCTTCGGTCAAGAGACCCAGTACTTC. Translation gives CASSFGQETQYF. The variable domain in full, with the rest retrieved from reference TRBV7-2 and TRBJ2-5, is GAGVSQSPSNKVTEKGKDVELRCDPISGHTALYWYRQSLGQGLEFLIYFQGNSAPDKSGLPSDRFSAERTGGSVSTLTIQRTQQEDSAVYLCASSFGQETQYFGPGTRLLVL.

This clone was seen more than once but under ten times. This chain uses TRBV5-1 with TRBJ1-5; D uncertain. The germline gives CDR1 SGHRS, CDR2 YFSETQ. The CDR3 runs to 15 residues. The V gene lost 0 bases and the J gene lost 7 bases, with 14 bases spanning the gap. Here the CDR3 reads CASSLDFGSDQPQHF. The CDR3 nucleotides read TGCGCCAGCAGCTTGGATTTTGGGAGCGACCAGCCCCAGCATTTT.